Sequencing of this T cell receptor beta chain was carried out in a study of T cells after yellow fever vaccination. This clonotype was seen many times. CDR1 and CDR2 (germline): SGHTA, FQGNSA. CDR3 length equals 17 residues. V shed 3 bases and J 5 bases; nucleotides not matched to a gene: 16. TCRdb passed the 5' RACE reads through MiXCR, listing each CDR3 protein once. The table includes around 340,000 distinct CDR3 sequences, over 8% detected once. The V call is TRBV7-2, the J call TRBJ2-7, with TRBD1 matching over 7 bases. Material: PBMCs, obtained on the day of the first yellow fever vaccination. This receptor was identified in a man aged 18 to 30 who received the YFV17D yellow fever vaccine. The CDR3 DNA is TGTGCCAGCAGCTTCAACGTAGCGACAGGGTTACTCAACGAGCAGTACTTC. It translates to CASSFNVATGLLNEQYF. Looking up the rest from reference TRBV7-2 and TRBJ2-7 gives the full variable domain: GAGVSQSPSNKVTEKGKDVELRCDPISGHTALYWYRQSLGQGLEFLIYFQGNSAPDKSGLPSDRFSAERTGGSVSTLTIQRTQQEDSAVYLCASSFNVATGLLNEQYFGPGTRLTVT.